This record covers a single T cell receptor (beta chain). This record belongs to a study of blood T cell repertoires in COVID-19. Original processing notes: From reference gene primer amplification, estimates of nucleated cell counts were derived. Clones were read by immunoSEQ multiplex PCR, and TCRdb kept only the in-frame ones, dropping some. Clone size and the V and J calls come from that table; the DNA yielded D and trimming. The data contain 220,000 or so clones, approximately 81% of them singletons. CDR3 length equals 14 residues. The germline V gene has CDR1 KGHDR and CDR2 SFDVKD. The ends lost 2 bases at V and 6 bases at J; junction bases unmatched: 2.

The source material was peripheral blood. V usage is TRBV24-1 and J usage is TRBJ1-5, with TRBD1 matching 8 bases. This sequence originates from a woman aged 55-69 years who had recovered from COVID-19. Here the CDR3 DNA reads TGTGCCACCAGTGATTCGCAGGGGGCTCAGCCCCAGCATTTT. It is translated as CATSDSQGAQPQHF.